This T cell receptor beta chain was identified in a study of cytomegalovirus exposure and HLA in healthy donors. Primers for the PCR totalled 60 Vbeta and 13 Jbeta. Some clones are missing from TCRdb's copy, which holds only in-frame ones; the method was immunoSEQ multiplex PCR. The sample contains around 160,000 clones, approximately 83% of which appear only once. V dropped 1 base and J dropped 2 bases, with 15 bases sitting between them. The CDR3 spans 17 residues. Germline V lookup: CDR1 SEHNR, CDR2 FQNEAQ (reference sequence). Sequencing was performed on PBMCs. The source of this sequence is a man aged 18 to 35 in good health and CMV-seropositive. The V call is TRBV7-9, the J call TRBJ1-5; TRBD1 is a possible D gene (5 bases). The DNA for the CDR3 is TGTGCCAGCAGCTTAGTGGGACGGGGACTCGGCAATCAGCCCCAGCATTTT. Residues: CASSLVGRGLGNQPQHF.